The following is a T cell receptor beta chain sequence with its context. Only in-frame clones appear in the TCRdb table, and some are missing; sequencing was by immunoSEQ multiplex PCR. This table holds over 90,000 clones, less than 95% found once. These data come from a study of OX40 agonist ivuxolimab in advanced cancers. Trimming took off 0 bases at V and 0 bases at J, with 8 bases between the two ends. The CDR3 spans 15 residues. Germline loops: CDR1 KGHSH, CDR2 LQKENI. This chain connects TRBV18 to TRBJ1-1; no firm D call. The sequences come from CD4+ or CD8+ T cells sorted from blood, collected in a trial of the OX40 agonist ivuxolimab. The clonotype comes from an adult with an advanced solid tumor such as melanoma, head and neck, liver or kidney cancer. CDR3 loop: CASSPPNSLNTEAFF. The CDR3 DNA reads TGTGCCAGCTCACCACCGAACAGCCTGAACACTGAAGCTTTCTTT.